This TCR beta chain was found in a study of radiotherapy plus CTLA-4 blockade in lung cancer. Overall study findings and caveats: Subsequent to radiotherapy plus ipilimumab, tumor-derived TCR clones underwent expansion in blood. Interferon-beta, together with early blood T cell clone dynamics, reportedly best predicted response.

Profiling relied on immunoSEQ multiplex PCR, and the TCRdb table lists in-frame clones only, not all of them. This sample carries about 56,000 clones, around 79% of them seen once, and the ten largest clones take roughly 17%. Note on this clone: The antigen is undetermined.

The ends lost 5 bases at V and 4 bases at J; junction bases unmatched: 7. The CDR3 runs to 14 residues. Germline values: CDR1 SGHTA, CDR2 FQGNSA. Specimen: peripheral blood, collected from a patient treated with radiotherapy plus ipilimumab. The clonotype originates from a human donor with non-small cell lung cancer who had a complete response to radiotherapy plus ipilimumab. The rearrangement uses TRBV7-2 and TRBJ1-2; 7 nucleotides agree with TRBD1. CDR3 sequence reads: CASSPRGWGYGYTF. The DNA for the CDR3 is TGTGCCAGCAGCCCCAGGGGGTGGGGCTATGGCTACACCTTC.